What follows are 9 T cell receptor beta chains derived from one specimen sequenced in a study of spatial heterogeneity in lung cancer. The antigens these receptors bind are not known. Stated time point: sample taken at primary tumor resection. Study findings and constraints: Tumors with more nonsynonymous mutations had more expanded intratumoral alpha and beta TCRs.

TCRdb processed the 5' RACE reads anew with MiXCR; each CDR3 protein has one entry. The data show about 9,300 distinct CDR3 sequences, roughly 50% seen once. The material sequenced was lung tumor tissue, taken at surgery. All receptors come from a female donor with early-stage non-small cell lung cancer.

This clonotype appeared once. This chain joins TRBV6-5 and TRBJ2-2; TRBD2 might be the D (6 bases). The CDR3 has 18 amino acids. The V gene's germline CDR1 is MNHEY and CDR2 SVGAGI. V lost 2 bases and J 1 base, leaving 17 bases between the germline ends. The CDR3, as DNA: TGTGCCAGCAGTTACGACCAGGCACTAGCTGAGAACACCGGGGAGCTGTTTTTT. It specifies CASSYDQALAENTGELFF.

This sequence joins TRBV30 and TRBJ2-2; D remains unclear. The V end was cut by 8 bases, the J end by 4 bases, with 17 bases between. Germline V gives CDR1 GTSNPN, CDR2 SVGIG (reference sequence). The CDR3 has 14 residues. This CDR3 reads CAAFPYLITGELFF. The DNA of the CDR3 is TGTGCCGCGTTCCCGTACTTGATCACCGGGGAGCTGTTTTTT.

The chain is built from TRBV20-1 and TRBJ2-5; 9 bases fit TRBD2. The junction had 4 bases not matched to a gene; V was cut back by 6 bases and J by 5 bases. Germline V gene data show CDR1 as DFQATT and CDR2 as SNEGSKA (reference sequence). This CDR3 region has 12 residues. The CDR3 DNA is TGCAGTGCCGACACTAGCGGGGAGACCCAGTACTTC. Translated, it gives CSADTSGETQYF.

This clonotype appeared a few times. V is TRBV19 and J is TRBJ2-6; TRBD1 agrees at 7 bases. The germline V gene has CDR1 LNHDA and CDR2 SQIVND (reference sequence). The V gene end was trimmed by 3 bases and the J gene end by 0 bases; junction bases not matched to a gene: 5. CDR3 length: 17 amino acids. This chain's CDR3 is CASSIGTALSGANVLTF. The CDR3 nucleotides are TGTGCCAGTAGTATCGGGACAGCACTCTCTGGGGCCAACGTCCTGACTTTC.

The chain carries TRBV2 and TRBJ2-5; possibly TRBD1 for D (6 bases). Germline lookup yields CDR1 SNHLY and CDR2 FYNNEI. CDR3 length equals 15 residues. The V gene lost 1 base and the J gene lost 5 bases, with 14 bases spanning the gap. The CDR3 bases are TGTGCCAGCAGTGAAGTCGGGACACCTGGGGAGACCCAGTACTTC. This translates into CASSEVGTPGETQYF.

This clonotype was picked up a small number of times. The chain carries TRBV7-2 and TRBJ1-1; no clear D. CDR3 size: 13 residues. The germline V gene encodes CDR1 SGHTA and CDR2 FQGNSA. Trimming removed 2 bases at V and 0 bases at J, with 4 bases between. CDR3 in DNA: TGTGCCAGCAGCTTATCGTTGAACACTGAAGCTTTCTTT. Its protein product is CASSLSLNTEAFF.

V and J are TRBV28 and TRBJ1-4, with D hard to call. The V end was cut by 4 bases, the J end by 5 bases, with 14 bases between. The CDR3 spans 15 residues. Germline CDR1 is MDHEN and CDR2 is SYDVKM. The CDR3 is CASSSGRRVNEKLFF. CDR3 nucleotides: TGTGCCAGCAGTTCCGGACGGAGAGTAAATGAAAAACTGTTTTTT. Full variable domain (remainder filled in from reference TRBV28 and TRBJ1-4): DVKVTQSSRYLVKRTGEKVFLECVQDMDHENMFWYRQDPGLGLRLIYFSYDVKMKEKGDIPEGYSVSREKKERFSLILESASTNQTSMYLCASSSGRRVNEKLFFGSGTQLSVL.

This clonotype was found a few times. This chain connects TRBV30 to TRBJ1-1; maybe TRBD1 (6 bases). This CDR3 has 14 amino acids. V shed 3 bases and J shed 3 bases, with 14 bases lying between them. CDR1 is GTSNPN, CDR2 SVGIG, per germline (reference sequence). Here the CDR3 reads CAWRGGSMHTEAFF. CDR3 DNA sequence: TGTGCCTGGAGGGGGGGCAGTATGCACACTGAAGCTTTCTTT.

The chain employs TRBV6-5 and TRBJ2-2, with TRBD1 matching over 8 bases. The CDR3 length is 14 residues. V gave up 8 bases and J gave up 3 bases; unmatched junction bases: 5. The germline gives CDR1 MNHEY, CDR2 SVGAGI. CDR3 loop: CASWGDRYTGELFF. The CDR3 DNA follows: TGTGCCAGCTGGGGGGACAGGTACACCGGGGAGCTGTTTTTT.